A single sample is the source of the 28 T cell receptor beta chains below, sequenced in a study of shared clonotypes between healthy human individuals. Naive CD8 cells comprised CD45RO-negative, CCR7-positively selected cells, excluding terminally differentiated effector memory CD45RA+ cells. Libraries were prepared by immunoSEQ multiplex PCR; TCRdb keeps only in-frame clonotypes and omits some of them. Altogether 2 million or so clones are present, approximately 94% being singletons, with the ten largest covering around 1.1%. Material for sequencing was naive CD8+ T cells sorted from blood. These receptors were taken from a man younger than 30 in good health.

The chain carries TRBV2 and TRBJ1-1, with 7 bases lining up with TRBD1. There are 13 residues in the CDR3. With V trimmed by 5 bases and J by 4 bases, 4 bases remained unmatched. The germline gives CDR1 SNHLY, CDR2 FYNNEI. The CDR3 spells CASSRTGTTEAFF. The DNA of the CDR3 is TGTGCCAGCAGTAGGACAGGTACCACTGAAGCTTTCTTT.

V is TRBV9 and J is TRBJ2-1; D not resolved. This CDR3 has 12 amino acids. The germline CDR1 and CDR2 sequences are SGDLS and YYNGEE. Between the trimmed V and J ends, which lost 3 bases and 8 bases, there was a span of 9 bases. This chain's CDR3 is CASSGGVHEQFF. The CDR3, as DNA: TGTGCCAGCAGCGGAGGTGTCCATGAGCAGTTCTTC.

The chain uses TRBV10-1 and TRBJ2-2, with a weak D call TRBD2 (7 bases). This CDR3 is 18 amino acids long. Trimming cost V 3 bases and J 6 bases, with 23 bases left between them. The germline gives CDR1 WNHNN, CDR2 SYGVQD (reference sequence). CDR3 residues: CASSDPVGGALLPGELFF. CDR3 in DNA: TGCGCCAGCAGTGACCCGGTTGGGGGGGCTTTACTCCCCGGGGAGCTGTTTTTT.

The chain uses TRBV12-5 and TRBJ2-1, with 7 bases lining up with TRBD2. The V gene's germline CDR1 is LGHNT and CDR2 FRNRAP. Unmatched junction bases numbered 5, after V lost 9 bases and J lost 0 bases. CDR3 length: 14 residues. CDR3 DNA: TGTGCTAGGGCTCTAGCGGACTCCTACAATGAGCAGTTCTTC. Translating gives CARALADSYNEQFF.

V gene TRBV6-1 combines with J gene TRBJ1-3; the D is unclear. CDR3 length: 15 residues. The germline V gene encodes CDR1 MNHNS and CDR2 SASEGT. V was pared by 1 base and J by 2 bases, with 9 bases between. For the CDR3, the DNA is TGTGCCAGCAGTGAAGAGGCCTTACCTGGAAACACCATATATTTT. Translating it yields CASSEEALPGNTIYF.

This chain uses TRBV6-5 with TRBJ2-3; 10 bases map to TRBD2. The CDR3 sequence is 13 residues long. Germline V gene data show CDR1 as MNHEY and CDR2 as SVGAGI. V lost 8 bases to trimming and J lost 6 bases; unmatched junction nucleotides: 5. Here the CDR3 reads CASSSGGFDTQYF. CDR3 coding DNA: TGTGCCAGCTCTAGCGGGGGATTCGATACGCAGTATTTT.

This chain joins TRBV28 and TRBJ2-5; 8 bases line up with TRBD2. CDR1 is MDHEN, CDR2 SYDVKM, per germline. The CDR3 consists of 16 residues. The V segment lost 3 bases and the J segment 4 bases; nucleotides outside the gene matches: 10. CDR3 loop: CASSLFAGGQGETQYF. The CDR3, as DNA: TGTGCCAGCAGTTTGTTTGCGGGGGGACAAGGAGAGACCCAGTACTTC.

CDR3 coding DNA: TGTGCCAGCAGCCCGGGGGACGACTACAATGAGCAGTTCTTC. Its protein is CASSPGDDYNEQFF. This chain uses TRBV6-5 with TRBJ2-1; a weak D match, TRBD2 (6 bases). The germline V and J ends were trimmed by 6 bases and 3 bases, with 12 bases remaining between them. Germline V gene sequence: CDR1 MNHEY, CDR2 SVGAGI. The CDR3 has 14 residues.

This chain connects TRBV4-1 to TRBJ2-7; 7 bases line up with TRBD1. Germline CDR1 is MGHRA and CDR2 is YSYEKL. The V and J ends lost 5 bases and 3 bases, in that order; junction bases with no gene match: 13. This CDR3 region has 16 residues. CDR3 sequence: CASSYQLGQSFYEQYF. CDR3 DNA: TGCGCCAGCAGCTACCAATTGGGACAGTCCTTCTACGAGCAGTACTTC.

This chain joins TRBV6-5 and TRBJ2-3; D gene ambiguous. This CDR3 is 14 amino acids long. Germline-derived CDR1 and CDR2 are MNHEY and SVGAGI. V lost 2 bases to trimming and J lost 3 bases, with 9 bases between them. The CDR3 DNA is TGTGCCAGCAGTTACGAGGCAGTTACAGATACGCAGTATTTT. The encoded protein is CASSYEAVTDTQYF.

The rearrangement uses TRBV6-5 and TRBJ1-1; 9 bases match TRBD1. J gave up 3 bases and V 7 bases, and 6 bases lay outside the gene matches. CDR1 is MNHEY and CDR2 is SVGAGI in the germline V gene. CDR3 size: 14 residues. The CDR3 region has the DNA TGTGCCAGCACAAGGACAGGGGAAGACACTGAAGCTTTCTTT. Protein sequence: CASTRTGEDTEAFF.

This chain connects TRBV15 to TRBJ2-1, with 11 bases aligning to TRBD2. CDR1 LNHNV and CDR2 YYDKDF come from the germline V gene (reference sequence). V gave up 1 base and J gave up 6 bases; unmatched junction bases: 2. This CDR3 has 15 amino acids. For the CDR3, the DNA is TGTGCCACCAGCAGAGCCGGACTAGCGGGCAATGAGCAGTTCTTC. Translated, it gives CATSRAGLAGNEQFF. The variable domain in full, with the rest retrieved from reference TRBV15 and TRBJ2-1, is DAMVIQNPRYQVTQFGKPVTLSCSQTLNHNVMYWYQQKSSQAPKLLFHYYDKDFNNEADTPDNFQSRRPNTSFCFLDIRSPGLGDTAMYLCATSRAGLAGNEQFFGPGTRLTVL.

The chain recombines TRBV30 with TRBJ1-3; 8 bases are a match to TRBD1. The CDR3 is 14 residues long. Losses at the gene ends were 0 bases for V and 6 bases for J; bases not matched to a gene: 4. Germline V lookup: CDR1 GTSNPN, CDR2 SVGIG (reference sequence). The CDR3 DNA follows: TGTGCCTGGAGTGTTGGGCAGGGGGCAAACACCATATATTTT. It yields the protein CAWSVGQGANTIYF.

The chain links TRBV10-3 to TRBJ2-7; the D gene is possibly TRBD1 (5 bases). This CDR3 spans 14 amino acids. Germline CDR1 ENHRY, CDR2 SYGVKD. V lost 0 bases and J lost 6, with 12 bases in between. CDR3 nucleotide sequence: TGTGCCATCAGTGAGTCGGGCAGGGTAAGCGAGCAGTACTTC. Its protein is CAISESGRVSEQYF.

DNA for the CDR3: TGTGCCAGCAGTTTTCCCGGGACTGGGACGGAGGAAGGGTTCTTT. This sequence encodes CASSFPGTGTEEGFF. The rearrangement uses TRBV13 and TRBJ1-1; a possible D gene is TRBD1 (5 bases). This CDR3 comprises 15 residues. Germline V CDR1 and CDR2: PRHDT, FYEKMQ (reference sequence). V gave up 6 bases and J gave up 14 bases, with 28 bases separating them.

Points on this clone: This sample includes further DNA sequences coding for the same CDR3. V usage is TRBV6-5 and J usage is TRBJ1-1; weak D call: TRBD1 (5 bases). The CDR3 contains 12 residues. Germline V gene sequence: CDR1 MNHEY, CDR2 SVGAGI. V lost 4 bases, J lost 6 bases, and 9 bases lay in between. CDR3 sequence: CASSWGGAEAFF. CDR3 nucleotides: TGTGCCAGCAGTTGGGGAGGGGCTGAAGCTTTCTTT.

With respect to this clone: The sample carries other DNA sequences with the same CDR3. The V gene is TRBV7-9, the J gene TRBJ2-7; weak D call: TRBD2 (5 bases). The CDR3 loop spans 14 amino acids. The V and J ends lost 2 bases and 2 bases respectively, with 10 bases between them. Germline CDR1 is SEHNR and CDR2 is FQNEAQ (reference sequence). The CDR3 protein is CASSLTSGTYEQYF. Here the CDR3 DNA reads TGTGCCAGCAGCTTAACGTCCGGGACCTACGAGCAGTACTTC. Variable domain in full (rest from reference TRBV7-9 and TRBJ2-7): DTGVSQNPRHKITKRGQNVTFRCDPISEHNRLYWYRQTLGQGPEFLTYFQNEAQLEKSRLLSDRFSAERPKGSFSTLEIQRTEQGDSAMYLCASSLTSGTYEQYFGPGTRLTVT.

The chain links TRBV7-9 to TRBJ1-1; D perhaps matches TRBD1 (6 bases). There are 14 residues in the CDR3. V was pared by 4 bases and J by 0 bases, with 9 bases between. Germline V gives CDR1 SEHNR, CDR2 FQNEAQ (reference sequence). The CDR3 DNA is TGTGCCAGCAGCTCCCAGGGGATGAACACTGAAGCTTTCTTT. Protein: CASSSQGMNTEAFF.

This clone was seen only once. The gene calls are TRBV29-1 and TRBJ1-2; D is ambiguous. The CDR3 consists of 11 residues. V shed 4 bases and J shed 5 bases, with 8 bases lying between them. The germline V gene encodes CDR1 SQVTM and CDR2 ANQGSEA. DNA for the CDR3: TGCAGCGTTGCTCGGGTTTATGGCTACACCTTC. It specifies CSVARVYGYTF.

The chain links TRBV4-2 to TRBJ1-1; D remains unclear. The CDR3 has 15 amino acids. Germline loops: CDR1 LGHNA, CDR2 YNFKEQ. Trimming removed 0 bases at V and 1 base at J, with 9 bases between. CDR3 sequence: CASSQESLQNTEAFF. The DNA for the CDR3 is TGTGCCAGCAGCCAAGAGTCCCTCCAGAACACTGAAGCTTTCTTT.

The chain joins TRBV6-5 to TRBJ2-1; tentative D call: TRBD2 (6 bases). CDR3 length: 16 residues. The germline V gene has CDR1 MNHEY and CDR2 SVGAGI. V lost 2 bases and J lost 9, with 20 bases in between. Written as DNA, the CDR3 is TGTGCCAGCAGTTACCCCACATCACCACACGGGAGTGAGCAGTTCTTC. Protein sequence: CASSYPTSPHGSEQFF.

This chain connects TRBV7-2 to TRBJ1-2; D not resolved. This CDR3 is built from 13 residues. Germline values: CDR1 SGHTA, CDR2 FQGNSA. V dropped 2 bases and J dropped 0 bases, with 4 bases sitting between them. The CDR3: CASSLTANYGYTF. For the CDR3, the DNA is TGTGCCAGCAGCTTAACAGCTAACTATGGCTACACCTTC.

The V call is TRBV7-3, the J call TRBJ2-2; D may be TRBD2 (5 bases). This CDR3 contains 16 residues. Trimming took off 4 bases at V and 5 bases at J, with 17 bases between the two ends. Germline lookup yields CDR1 SGHTA and CDR2 FQGTGA. CDR3 region: CASSSAEGIETGELFF. DNA of the CDR3: TGTGCCAGCAGCTCAGCTGAGGGTATCGAGACCGGGGAGCTGTTTTTT.

The CDR3 DNA is TGTGCCAGCAGCCCCCCCCGCAGGATGAACACTGAAGCTTTCTTT. Translation: CASSPPRRMNTEAFF. The V and J genes are TRBV11-2 and TRBJ1-1, with unresolved D. This CDR3 is built from 15 residues. CDR1 and CDR2 (germline): SGHAT, FQNNGV. Trimming left V 5 bases short and J 0 bases short, with 13 bases between. Drawing the rest from reference TRBV11-2 and TRBJ1-1, the complete variable domain is EAGVAQSPRYKIIEKRQSVAFWCNPISGHATLYWYQQILGQGPKLLIQFQNNGVVDDSQLPKDRFSAERLKGVDSTLKIQPAKLEDSAVYLCASSPPRRMNTEAFFGQGTRLTVV.

The genes are TRBV13 and TRBJ1-5; unclear D gene. In germline, CDR1 is PRHDT, CDR2 FYEKMQ (reference sequence). V dropped 4 bases and J dropped 6 bases, with 16 bases sitting between them. This CDR3 spans 15 amino acids. The CDR3 DNA is TGTGCCAGCAGCTCCCGGGTCGACGTGGGTCAGCCCCAGCATTTT. Protein: CASSSRVDVGQPQHF.

This chain joins TRBV19 and TRBJ1-1; D is ambiguous. This CDR3 is 14 amino acids long. V lost 4 bases and J lost 4, with 13 bases in between. The germline V gene has CDR1 LNHDA and CDR2 SQIVND (reference sequence). Here the CDR3 reads CASSRRTLGTEAFF. The CDR3 DNA is TGTGCCAGTAGTAGACGGACCTTGGGCACTGAAGCTTTCTTT.

This clone came up a few times. This sequence joins TRBV11-2 and TRBJ1-1, with D tentatively TRBD1 (6 bases). V lost 2 bases to trimming and J lost 4 bases, with 17 bases between them. The CDR3 spans 16 residues. From germline, CDR1 is SGHAT and CDR2 FQNNGV. The CDR3 protein is CASSLSPGAGSTEAFF. The CDR3 DNA follows: TGTGCCAGCAGCTTATCTCCAGGGGCGGGTAGCACTGAAGCTTTCTTT.

The chain combines TRBV9 with TRBJ2-2; D not resolved. This CDR3 region has 13 residues. V gave up 2 bases and J gave up 4 bases, with 6 bases separating them. Germline lookup yields CDR1 SGDLS and CDR2 YYNGEE. CDR3 bases: TGTGCCAGCAGCGTGCTCCGCACCGGGGAGCTGTTTTTT. It is translated as CASSVLRTGELFF.